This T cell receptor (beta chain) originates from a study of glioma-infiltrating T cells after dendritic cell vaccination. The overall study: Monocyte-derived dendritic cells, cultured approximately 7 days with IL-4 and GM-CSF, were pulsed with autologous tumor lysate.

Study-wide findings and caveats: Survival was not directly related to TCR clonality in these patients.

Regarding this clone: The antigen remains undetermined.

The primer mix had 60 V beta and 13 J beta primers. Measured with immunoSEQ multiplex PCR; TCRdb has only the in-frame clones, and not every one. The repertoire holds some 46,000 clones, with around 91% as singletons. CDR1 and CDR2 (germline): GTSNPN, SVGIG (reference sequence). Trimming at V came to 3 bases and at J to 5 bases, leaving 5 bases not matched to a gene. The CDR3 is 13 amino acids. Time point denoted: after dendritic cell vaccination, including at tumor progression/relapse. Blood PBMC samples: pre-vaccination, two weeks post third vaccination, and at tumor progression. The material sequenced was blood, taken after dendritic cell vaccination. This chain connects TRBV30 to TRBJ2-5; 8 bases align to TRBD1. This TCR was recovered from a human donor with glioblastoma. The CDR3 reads CAWSRGLGETQYF. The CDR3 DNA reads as TGTGCCTGGAGCAGGGGGCTTGGGGAGACCCAGTACTTC.